Presented here are 3 T cell receptor beta chains from one specimen sequenced in a study of blood T cell repertoires in COVID-19. Sequenced by immunoSEQ multiplex PCR; TCRdb stores in-frame clones only, minus some. The data show around 150,000 clones, with approximately 80% seen just once and 22% held by the top ten. The sequenced sample consisted of peripheral blood. Receptors originate from a woman older than 75 with acute or convalescent COVID-19.

This rearrangement joins TRBV12-3 or TRBV12-4 to TRBJ1-5; D remains unclear. The CDR3 has 13 residues. With 2 bases removed from V and 4 bases from J, the gap between germline ends came to 6 bases. The CDR3 sequence: CASSLQVNQPQHF. CDR3 DNA sequence: TGTGCCAGCAGTTTACAGGTTAATCAGCCCCAGCATTTT.

This clone has at least ten counts. The chain couples TRBV5-5 to TRBJ2-2; a possible D gene is TRBD2 (6 bases). Trimming removed 4 bases at V and 4 bases at J, with 11 bases between. CDR3 size: 14 residues. Germline V CDR1 and CDR2: SGHKS, YYEKEE (reference sequence). The CDR3 sequence is CASSRYGSTGELFF. The CDR3 DNA is TGTGCCAGCAGCCGGTACGGGAGCACCGGGGAGCTGTTTTTT.

The gene calls are TRBV20-1 and TRBJ2-1; tentatively, D is TRBD2 (5 bases). There are 11 residues in the CDR3. Germline V gene sequence: CDR1 DFQATT, CDR2 SNEGSKA (reference sequence). Trimming took 6 bases from V and 8 from J, leaving 11 bases between them. The CDR3 sequence is CSAGRADEQFF. CDR3 DNA: TGCAGTGCCGGAAGAGCGGATGAGCAGTTCTTC.